This passage covers 10 T cell receptor beta chains from one sample sequenced in a study of T-cell reconstitution after alpha-beta-depleted transplantation in children. The TCRbeta library incorporated unique molecular identifiers. TCRdb processed the PCR reads anew with MiXCR; each CDR3 protein has one entry. The data show about 240,000 distinct CDR3 sequences, 12% seen once. Sample: PBMCs from the stem cell graft donor, taken from the stem cell graft. The receptors come from a human donor who donated a stem cell graft to a child with acute lymphoblastic leukemia.

This clonotype was seen at least ten times. The chain is built from TRBV7-2 and TRBJ2-5, with 12 bases aligning to TRBD2. Germline loops: CDR1 SGHTA, CDR2 FQGNSA. Trimming removed 5 bases from V and 2 bases from J; junction bases left unmatched: 15. The CDR3 length is 19 residues. CDR3 sequence: CASSPQGGLTSGRQETQYF. Written as DNA, the CDR3 is TGTGCCAGCAGCCCCCAGGGGGGCCTGACTAGCGGGAGACAAGAGACCCAGTACTTC. Full variable domain (rest looked up from reference TRBV7-2 and TRBJ2-5): GAGVSQSPSNKVTEKGKDVELRCDPISGHTALYWYRQSLGQGLEFLIYFQGNSAPDKSGLPSDRFSAERTGGSVSTLTIQRTQQEDSAVYLCASSPQGGLTSGRQETQYFGPGTRLLVL.

This clonotype was detected many times. V and J are TRBV27 and TRBJ2-3; D might be TRBD2 (6 bases). Germline assignment: CDR1 MNHEY and CDR2 SMNVEV (reference sequence). CDR3 length: 16 amino acids. The V gene lost 5 bases and the J gene lost 5 bases, with 20 bases spanning the gap. CDR3 sequence (DNA): TGTGCCAGCAGTAGGAGTGGCGGGACCTCGCGAGATACGCAGTATTTT. This sequence encodes CASSRSGGTSRDTQYF.

This chain uses TRBV18 with TRBJ2-3; D perhaps matches TRBD2 (5 bases). V was cut by 0 bases and J by 4 bases, with 8 bases left in between. The CDR3 totals 14 residues. CDR1 is KGHSH, CDR2 LQKENI, per germline. CDR3 residues: CASSPPDFSDTQYF. The CDR3 coding sequence is TGTGCCAGCTCACCACCGGACTTCTCAGATACGCAGTATTTT.

Regarding this clonotype: Given a much more abundant clone one base away, this may be a read error. Here the CDR3 DNA reads TGCAGTGCTATAGGGTACAACTATGGCGACACCTTC. Translating it yields CSAIGYNYGDTF. The chain links TRBV20-1 to TRBJ1-2; D remains unclear. The CDR3 consists of 12 residues. The V gene's germline CDR1 is DFQATT and CDR2 SNEGSKA (reference sequence).

This clonotype was seen ten or more times. The genes are TRBV12-3 or TRBV12-4 and TRBJ2-1; D may correspond to TRBD1 or TRBD2 (5 bases each). V lost 1 base and J 5 bases, leaving 9 bases between the germline ends. The CDR3 contains 14 residues. The CDR3 region has the DNA TGTGCCAGCAGTTTAGGGGGGAGAAACAATGAGCAGTTCTTC. Translation: CASSLGGRNNEQFF.

This clonotype was picked up many times. This sequence joins TRBV5-1 and TRBJ2-2, with 9 bases that match TRBD1. Germline CDR1 is SGHRS and CDR2 is YFSETQ. The CDR3 sequence is 15 residues long. V shed 4 bases, J shed 5 bases, and the junction held 6 bases outside the gene matches. As DNA, the CDR3 is TGCGCCAGCAGCCAAGGGACAGGGTTGACCGGGGAGCTGTTTTTT. This translates into CASSQGTGLTGELFF.

The rearrangement links TRBV20-1 to TRBJ1-5; no definite D call. Trimming left V 3 bases short and J 2 bases short, with 17 bases between. CDR1 and CDR2 from the germline V gene are DFQATT and SNEGSKA (reference sequence). The CDR3 totals 16 residues. The CDR3 region has the DNA TGCAGTGCTAGTCGGAGGGCGTCTGGCGGCAATCAGCCCCAGCATTTT. Amino acids: CSASRRASGGNQPQHF.

The J gene is TRBJ2-7, the V gene TRBV7-6; no clear D. The V end was cut by 0 bases, the J end by 5 bases, with 8 bases between. Germline V gives CDR1 SGHVS, CDR2 FNYEAQ. CDR3 length: 13 amino acids. As DNA, the CDR3 is TGTGCCAGCAGCTTAGCCCAGGTTCACGAGCAGTACTTC. Its translation is CASSLAQVHEQYF.

This clonotype was seen many times. The J gene is TRBJ1-2, the V gene TRBV29-1, with D possibly being TRBD1 (6 bases). There are 13 residues in the CDR3. V was cut by 8 bases and J by 7 bases, with 20 bases left in between. Germline loops: CDR1 SQVTM, CDR2 ANQGSEA. Written as DNA, the CDR3 is TGCAGCACCAAGGACAGCAAGACCCCTGGCTACACCTTC. Translation: CSTKDSKTPGYTF. Together with reference TRBV29-1 and TRBJ1-2, the CDR3 gives the full variable domain: SAVISQKPSRDICQRGTSLTIQCQVDSQVTMMFWYRQQPGQSLTLIATANQGSEATYESGFVIDKFPISRPNLTFSTLTVSNMSPEDSSIYLCSTKDSKTPGYTFGSGTRLTVV.

This clonotype appeared many times. This chain uses TRBV5-6 with TRBJ1-5, with 8 bases that match TRBD1. Germline CDR1 reads SGHDT; CDR2 reads YYEEEE. The CDR3 totals 15 residues. The junction had 7 bases not matched to a gene; V was cut back by 2 bases and J by 6 bases. The CDR3 DNA sequence: TGTGCCAGCAGCTTTGGGCAGGGGGCCGCTCAGCCCCAGCATTTT. Amino acids: CASSFGQGAAQPQHF. The entire variable domain, with the rest obtained from reference TRBV5-6 and TRBJ1-5, is as follows: DAGVTQSPTHLIKTRGQQVTLRCSPKSGHDTVSWYQQALGQGPQFIFQYYEEEERQRGNFPDRFSGHQFPNYSSELNVNALLLGDSALYLCASSFGQGAAQPQHFGDGTRLSIL.